Reported below is one T cell receptor beta chain. No antigen is known for it. These data are taken from a study of cytomegalovirus exposure and HLA in healthy donors. For the study at large: The use of the same platform for the 100 to 150 validation repertoires and the 600 to 800 first-cohort repertoires was reported by a later analysis. General observations from the study: The majority of TCR sequences were rare, yet some public TCRs appeared in many donors. In a later analysis, first-cohort TCR clusters were found to tend to co-occur in the approximately 120 validation repertoires. The study listed approximately 160 cytomegalovirus-associated TCR beta chains.

Trimming took 2 bases from V and 1 from J; bases not matched to a gene: 4. The length of the CDR3 is 16 residues. Germline CDR1 reads SGHRS; CDR2 reads YFSETQ. Libraries were prepared by immunoSEQ multiplex PCR; TCRdb keeps only in-frame clonotypes and omits some of them. The sample yields some 130,000 clones, approximately 94% seen once. The chain uses TRBV5-1 and TRBJ2-2; 8 nucleotides align to TRBD1. Sequences were obtained from PBMCs. The receptor's source is a young man in good health and CMV-seropositive. CDR3 amino acids: CASSFNGQGNTGELFF. DNA for the CDR3: TGCGCCAGCAGCTTTAACGGACAGGGGAACACCGGGGAGCTGTTTTTT. The complete variable domain, with remaining parts taken from reference TRBV5-1 and TRBJ2-2, reads KAGVTQTPRYLIKTRGQQVTLSCSPISGHRSVSWYQQTPGQGLQFLFEYFSETQRNKGNFPGRFSGRQFSNSRSEMNVSTLELGDSALYLCASSFNGQGNTGELFFGEGSRLTVL.